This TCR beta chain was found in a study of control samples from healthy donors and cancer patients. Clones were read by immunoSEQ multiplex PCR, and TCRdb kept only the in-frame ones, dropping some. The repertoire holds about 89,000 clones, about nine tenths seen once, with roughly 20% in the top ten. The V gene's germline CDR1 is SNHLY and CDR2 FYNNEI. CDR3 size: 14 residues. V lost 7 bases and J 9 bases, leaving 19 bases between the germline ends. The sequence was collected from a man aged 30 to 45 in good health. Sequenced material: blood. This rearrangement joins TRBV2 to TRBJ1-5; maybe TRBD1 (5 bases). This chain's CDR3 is CASTWDPQGGPQHF. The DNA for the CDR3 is TGTGCCAGCACTTGGGACCCGCAAGGTGGGCCCCAGCATTTT.